This T cell receptor (beta chain) was identified in a study of molecular identifiers for immune sequencing clone quantification. The use of previously described methods and listed TCR primers produced the bulk TCR libraries. TCRdb itself ran the PCR reads through MiXCR, one entry per CDR3 protein. The table shows about 63,000 distinct CDR3 sequences, with roughly a fifth occurring only once. This clonotype came up many times. No antigen is known for it. V lost 2 bases and J lost 7, with 17 bases in between. The germline V gene has CDR1 SEHNR and CDR2 FQNEAQ (reference sequence). The length of the CDR3 is 15 residues. Study-level points and caveats: Whereas naive cells kept under 1% of molecules in clones above 20 RNA copies, such clones held over 97% in effectors.

What was sequenced was naive CD8+ T cells from blood, with Jurkat cell RNA spiked in. Subset denoted: FACS-sorted CD8+CD4-CCR7+CD45RA+ naive T cells. V gene TRBV7-9 combines with J gene TRBJ2-5, with a possible D match to TRBD2 (5 bases). The TCR comes from a human donor in good health. Some libraries in this study had Jurkat cell RNA spiked in. Here the CDR3 DNA reads TGTGCCAGCAGCTTACCCCGGGGAATAGAAGCGACCCAGTACTTC. It is translated as CASSLPRGIEATQYF.